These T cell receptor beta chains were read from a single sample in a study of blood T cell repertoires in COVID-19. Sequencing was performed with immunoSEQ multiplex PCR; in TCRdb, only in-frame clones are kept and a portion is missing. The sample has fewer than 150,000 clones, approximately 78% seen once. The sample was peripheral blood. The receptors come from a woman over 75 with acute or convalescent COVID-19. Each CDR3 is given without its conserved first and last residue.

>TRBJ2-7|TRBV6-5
ATEDYPSSYEQY
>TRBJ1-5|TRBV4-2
ASSQHPRAGEPQH
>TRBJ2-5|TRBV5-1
ASSLASGSETQY
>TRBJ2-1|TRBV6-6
ASSRSGGYYNEQF
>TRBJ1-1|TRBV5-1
ASKETGRRVGNTEAF
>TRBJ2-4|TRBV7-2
ASSPTGGVNIQY
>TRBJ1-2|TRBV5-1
ASQQGDYGYT
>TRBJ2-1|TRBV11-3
ASSQRGGPYNEQF
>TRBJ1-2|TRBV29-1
SAPQGAPSYGYT
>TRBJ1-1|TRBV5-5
ASSSTPQQGYTEAF
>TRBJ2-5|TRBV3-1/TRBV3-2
ASSQDFAGQETQY
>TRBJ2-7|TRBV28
ASRGAGFSRYEQY
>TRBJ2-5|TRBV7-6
ASSSTGLGGQETQY
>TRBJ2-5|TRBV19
ASSRRAGVTETQY
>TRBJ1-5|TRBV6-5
AGTEGNQPQH
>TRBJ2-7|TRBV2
ASTDTGTGYSYEQY
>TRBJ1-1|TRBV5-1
ASSLERGFTEAF
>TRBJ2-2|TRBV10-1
ASSDGQTGELF
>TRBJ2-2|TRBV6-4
ASRARGIPGELF
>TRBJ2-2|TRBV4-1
ASSQVGQGRTGELF
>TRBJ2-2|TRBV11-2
ASSLFPGRASGTGELF
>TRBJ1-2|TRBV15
ATSRDRRTSNYGYT
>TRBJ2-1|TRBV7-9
ASSFLTTINEQF
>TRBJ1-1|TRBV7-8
ASSLVVSTGNEAF
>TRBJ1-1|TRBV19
ASRAGTGGWYTEAF
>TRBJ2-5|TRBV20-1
SASIAVQETQY
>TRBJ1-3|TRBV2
ASRVRGNTIY
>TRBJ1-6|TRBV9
ASKGANSYNSPLH
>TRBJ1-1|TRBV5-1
ASSLGQGMPEAF
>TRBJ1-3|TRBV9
ASSLSSGNTIY
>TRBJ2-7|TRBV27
ASSLRAGYEQY
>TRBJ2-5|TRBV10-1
ASSEAAPGTGAETQY
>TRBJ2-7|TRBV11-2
ASSLVATGGSYEQY
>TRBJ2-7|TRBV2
ASWTDRAPYEQY
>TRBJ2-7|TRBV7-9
ASSSGRDEQY
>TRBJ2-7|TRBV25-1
ASSRQEDSFSYEQY
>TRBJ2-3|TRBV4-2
ASSQDISGGGTQY
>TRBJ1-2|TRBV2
ATISHPGVPGYT
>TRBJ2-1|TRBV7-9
ASTQHRGDNEQF
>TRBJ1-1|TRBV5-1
ASSLRTLNTEAF
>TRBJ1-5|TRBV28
ASSGPLSVQPQH
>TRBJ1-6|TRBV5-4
ASSYENRGPKY
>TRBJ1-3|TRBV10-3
AISRQLSSGNTIY
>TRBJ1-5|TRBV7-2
ASSSDRVNQPQH
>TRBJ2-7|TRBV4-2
ASSPFASGSYEQY
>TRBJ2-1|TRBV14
ASSQDLGTSGAGEQF
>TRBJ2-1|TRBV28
ASSSGLALTSYNEQF